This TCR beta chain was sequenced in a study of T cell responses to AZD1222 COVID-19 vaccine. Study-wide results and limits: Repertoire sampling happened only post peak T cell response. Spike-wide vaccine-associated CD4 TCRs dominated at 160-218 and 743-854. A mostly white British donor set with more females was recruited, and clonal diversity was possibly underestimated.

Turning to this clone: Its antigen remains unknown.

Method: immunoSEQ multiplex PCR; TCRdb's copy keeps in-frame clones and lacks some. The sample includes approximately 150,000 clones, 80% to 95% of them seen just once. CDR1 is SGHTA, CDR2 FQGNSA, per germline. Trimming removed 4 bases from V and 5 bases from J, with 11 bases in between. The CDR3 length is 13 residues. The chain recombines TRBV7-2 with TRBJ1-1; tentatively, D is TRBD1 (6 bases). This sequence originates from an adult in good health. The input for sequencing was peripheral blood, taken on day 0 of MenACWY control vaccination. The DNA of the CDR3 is TGTGCCAGCAGCTATAGGACAGAAACTGAAGCTTTCTTT. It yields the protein CASSYRTETEAFF.